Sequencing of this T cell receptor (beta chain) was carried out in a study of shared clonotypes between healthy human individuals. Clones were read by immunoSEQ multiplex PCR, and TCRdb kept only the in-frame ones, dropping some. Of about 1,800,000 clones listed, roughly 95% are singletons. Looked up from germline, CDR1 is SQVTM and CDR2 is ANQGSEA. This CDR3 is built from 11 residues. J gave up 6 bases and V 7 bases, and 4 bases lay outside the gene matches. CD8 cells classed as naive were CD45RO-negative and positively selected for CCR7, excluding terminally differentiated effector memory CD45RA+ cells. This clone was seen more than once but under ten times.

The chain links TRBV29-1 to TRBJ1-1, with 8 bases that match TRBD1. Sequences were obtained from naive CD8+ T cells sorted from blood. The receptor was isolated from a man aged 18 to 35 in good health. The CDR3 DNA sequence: TGCAGCGCCACGACAGGGGCTGAAGCTTTCTTT. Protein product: CSATTGAEAFF.